Below, one TCR beta chain is given with its context. The germline V gene encodes CDR1 SGHVS and CDR2 FNYEAQ. V was trimmed by 4 bases and J by 1 base, leaving 8 bases between them. The CDR3 covers 13 residues. Using immunoSEQ multiplex PCR, the repertoire was profiled, and TCRdb retains in-frame clones only, with some absent. This table has roughly 130,000 clones, roughly 89% appearing once. This sample was taken from a study of cytomegalovirus exposure and HLA in healthy donors. The receptor was isolated from a man aged 25-40 years in good health and CMV-seronegative. The gene calls are TRBV7-6 and TRBJ2-7, with D perhaps matching TRBD1 (5 bases). The sequencing sample was made of PBMCs. CDR3: CASSSQASYEQYF. In DNA form, the CDR3 reads TGTGCCAGCAGCTCACAGGCGTCCTACGAGCAGTACTTC.